This T cell receptor beta chain was captured by sequencing in a study of T cell repertoires in cytomegalovirus infection (dated by TCRdb to between 2018 and 2021). A note on the overall study: Alongside well-studied HLA-B-restricted epitopes, the peptide stimulations were aimed at recently identified HLA-C-restricted CMV epitopes, whose presentation resists viral immunomodulation. The HLA type of each donor mattered for the analysis, because public TCR beta signatures pointed to carriage of CMV infection along with the matching HLA type. The study at large found these results: The ex vivo response was dominated by HLA-C-restricted CMV-specific TCR beta clonotypes, which also provided the single most frequent clonotype in two of eight donors. In both this cohort and an independent roughly 400-donor cohort, the cumulative frequency of public TCR beta family members distinguished carriers of CMV infection plus the relevant HLA type.

Relative to germline, V is 2 bases shorter and J is 12 bases shorter, with 20 bases between their ends. CDR3 length: 16 amino acids, cysteine to phenylalanine. Of all the DNA, just the CDR3 is kept, 48 bases in frame from base 1. Via the germline V gene, CDR1 is MNHNS and CDR2 SASEGT. A few counts support this clonotype. It has no known antigen specificity. Per-base quality was not reported, and no clone a single base away is much larger than it. Sequencing took place on an Illumina HiSeq 1500. The public reads were reanalyzed by TCRdb: fastp trimming at Q25, MiXCR alignment, in-frame beta chains only. Rows are unified per CDR3 protein, each entry keeping the most common DNA and genes. This sample is represented by roughly 730,000 distinct CDR3 sequences; 30% to 35% of them were singletons. Roughly 18% of the sample belongs to the ten largest clones. The treatment or condition label, as the study defines it: in vitro stimulation with specific CMV peptide epitopes to enrich CMV-specific T cells.

The V gene is TRBV6-1 and the J gene is TRBJ1-6, with an unclear D gene assignment. This sample comprised cultured PBMCs, obtained from culture after CMV antigen stimulation. This clonotype originated in a human donor in good health (CMV status not recorded). Some clones in this sample may be carry-over from other donors' samples. CDR3 region: CASSEMRGDVIRPLHF. The bases read TGTGCCAGCAGTGAAATGAGAGGAGACGTAATTCGACCCCTCCACTTT.